The next 20 T cell receptor beta chains were all read from a single sample in a study of sequential checkpoint blockade in melanoma. Regarding treatment: randomized to nivolumab then ipilimumab (arm A) or the reverse (arm B). Here immunoSEQ multiplex PCR was the method, and the copy in TCRdb shows in-frame clones only, minus some. The data show 3,000 to 4,500 clones, roughly 20% seen once. Sequenced material: tumor tissue (inferred from file names), taken from a patient given nivolumab and ipilimumab in sequence. All receptors derive from a human donor with melanoma.

The rearrangement uses TRBV12-5 and TRBJ2-1; TRBD2 matches at 11 bases. The CDR3 is 14 amino acids. The J segment lost 8 bases and the V segment lost 3 bases, leaving 3 bases of the junction unmatched. The germline gives CDR1 LGHNT, CDR2 FRNRAP. CDR3 coding DNA: TGTGCTAGTGGTTTTGAACTAGCGGGAGATGAGCAGTTCTTC. As protein: CASGFELAGDEQFF.

This clone was counted a few times. The rearrangement links TRBV16 to TRBJ1-4; 9 positions agree with TRBD1. This CDR3 has 13 residues. The germline gives CDR1 KGHSY, CDR2 FQNENV. V lost 4 bases to trimming and J lost 8 bases; unmatched junction nucleotides: 2. CDR3 in amino acids: CASSLGTGEKLFF. The CDR3 DNA reads as TGTGCCAGCAGCCTCGGGACAGGGGAAAAACTGTTTTTT. Based on the CDR3 plus reference TRBV16 and TRBJ1-4, the full variable domain is GEEVAQTPKHLVRGEGQKAKLYCAPIKGHSYVFWYQQVLKNEFKFLISFQNENVFDETGMPKERFSAKCLPNSPCSLEIQATKLEDSAVYFCASSLGTGEKLFFGSGTQLSVL.

In its sample, this clone was seen many times. The V and J genes are TRBV11-3 and TRBJ2-7; 7 bases agree with TRBD2. Germline trimming cut 5 bases from V and 4 bases from J; bases unmatched to any gene: 17. The CDR3 totals 17 residues. Germline values: CDR1 SGHNT, CDR2 YENEEA. The CDR3 sequence is CASSPWLRGGSIYEQYF. CDR3 bases: TGTGCCAGCAGCCCGTGGTTGCGGGGAGGGAGTATTTACGAGCAGTACTTC.

The chain employs TRBV19 and TRBJ2-7, with a possible D match to TRBD2 (6 bases). This CDR3 contains 15 residues. Trimming shortened V by 6 bases and J by 1 base, and 16 bases separated the two germline ends. Germline CDR1 and CDR2: LNHDA and SQIVND (reference sequence). The CDR3 DNA reads TGTGCCAGTAGCCGGGTGGAGGGATTGTCCTACGAGCAGTACTTC. Translated: CASSRVEGLSYEQYF.

This chain joins TRBV10-2 and TRBJ2-5; weak D call: TRBD2 (5 bases). The ends were cut back, 3 bases at V and 4 bases at J, with 6 bases in the middle. Germline V gene lookup returns CDR1 WSHSY and CDR2 SAAADI. CDR3 size: 12 residues. This chain's CDR3 is CASSDGRETQYF. The DNA for the CDR3 is TGCGCCAGCAGTGATGGGAGAGAGACCCAGTACTTC.

J is TRBJ2-7 and V is TRBV29-1; 10 nucleotides agree with TRBD2. The junction had 7 bases not matched to a gene; V was cut back by 0 bases and J by 5 bases. Germline assignment: CDR1 SQVTM and CDR2 ANQGSEA. The CDR3 extends over 15 amino acids. This chain's CDR3 is CSVEEELAGIDEQYF. DNA for the CDR3: TGCAGCGTTGAAGAAGAACTAGCGGGAATCGACGAGCAGTACTTC.

V is TRBV5-1 and J is TRBJ2-7; 9 bases line up with TRBD1. V lost 4 bases to trimming and J lost 7 bases; unmatched junction nucleotides: 9. The CDR3 runs 14 residues. The V gene's germline CDR1 is SGHRS and CDR2 YFSETQ. The CDR3 protein is CASSIRDRVEEQYF. DNA for the CDR3: TGCGCCAGCAGCATCCGGGACAGGGTGGAGGAGCAGTACTTC.

At least ten counts were recorded for this clone. The chain carries TRBV9 and TRBJ1-2, with 8 nucleotides matching TRBD1. The CDR3 is 15 amino acids. CDR1 and CDR2 from the germline V gene are SGDLS and YYNGEE. V lost 2 bases, J lost 5 bases, and 8 bases stayed unmatched. CDR3 bases: TGTGCCAGCAGCGTCCCACAGGGGGAGGATTATGGCTACACCTTC. Translated, it gives CASSVPQGEDYGYTF.

This clone was seen a few times. This chain uses TRBV29-1 with TRBJ1-1, with TRBD1 matching over 9 bases. Germline V gene lookup returns CDR1 SQVTM and CDR2 ANQGSEA. This CDR3 contains 13 residues. With V trimmed by 2 bases and J by 5 bases, 3 bases remained unmatched. CDR3 nucleotides: TGCAGCGTTGAAAGGGACAGGGAGACTGAAGCTTTCTTT. It translates to CSVERDRETEAFF.

This clone was detected many times. The chain recombines TRBV4-1 with TRBJ2-7, with 12 bases aligning to TRBD2. There are 17 residues in the CDR3. Germline trimming cut 5 bases from V and 2 bases from J; bases unmatched to any gene: 10. The germline V gene encodes CDR1 MGHRA and CDR2 YSYEKL. CDR3 loop: CASSVRLAGVPTYEQYF. CDR3 coding DNA: TGCGCCAGCAGCGTAAGACTAGCGGGAGTCCCAACCTACGAGCAGTACTTC.

J is TRBJ2-7 and V is TRBV5-1, with 7 bases that match TRBD2. The V and J ends lost 3 bases and 0 bases, in that order; junction bases with no gene match: 9. This CDR3 is 16 amino acids long. Germline CDR1 SGHRS, CDR2 YFSETQ. The CDR3 nucleotides are TGCGCCAGCAGCTGGGCTAGCGGCTCCAGCTCCTACGAGCAGTACTTC. The encoded protein is CASSWASGSSSYEQYF.

The chain links TRBV4-1 to TRBJ2-7; possibly TRBD1 for D (6 bases). Germline CDR1 is MGHRA and CDR2 is YSYEKL. The length of the CDR3 is 14 residues. Trimming pared 4 bases from V and 1 base from J, leaving 11 bases between. CDR3 loop: CASSPRDTSYEQYF. CDR3 nucleotides: TGCGCCAGCAGCCCCCGGGACACATCCTACGAGCAGTACTTC.

This clone was detected many times. The CDR3 DNA reads as TGTGCCAGCAGTTTAATCATGACTAGCGGGAAGAACGAGCAGTACTTC. It specifies CASSLIMTSGKNEQYF. This chain uses TRBV6-8 with TRBJ2-7; 11 bases line up with TRBD2. Germline-derived CDR1 and CDR2 are MNHGY and SAAAGT. The CDR3 is 16 residues long. V was clipped by 4 bases and J by 5 bases; unmatched bases: 10.

This clone has just a few counts. The chain carries TRBV28 and TRBJ2-5; the D is unclear. The CDR3 runs to 15 residues. The germline V gene has CDR1 MDHEN and CDR2 SYDVKM. Between the trimmed V and J ends, which lost 8 bases and 8 bases, there was a span of 24 bases. For the CDR3, the DNA is TGTGCCAGCTCCGGGCAAGGCCGGCTCCCAGGAACCCAGTACTTC. Its protein product is CASSGQGRLPGTQYF. Based on the CDR3 plus reference TRBV28 and TRBJ2-5, the full variable domain is DVKVTQSSRYLVKRTGEKVFLECVQDMDHENMFWYRQDPGLGLRLIYFSYDVKMKEKGDIPEGYSVSREKKERFSLILESASTNQTSMYLCASSGQGRLPGTQYFGPGTRLLVL.

The V gene is TRBV6-8, the J gene TRBJ1-1, with TRBD1 as a possible D gene (6 bases). Germline-derived CDR1 and CDR2 are MNHGY and SAAAGT. This CDR3 is built from 16 residues. With 0 bases removed from V and 3 bases from J, the gap between germline ends came to 14 bases. CDR3 sequence: CASSYSPGAADTEAFF. For the CDR3, the DNA is TGTGCCAGCAGTTACTCGCCGGGGGCCGCGGACACTGAAGCTTTCTTT.

The rearrangement links TRBV28 to TRBJ2-3, with 14 bases lining up with TRBD2. Germline V gene lookup returns CDR1 MDHEN and CDR2 SYDVKM. This CDR3 contains 16 residues. V dropped 1 base and J dropped 8; count of bases not matched to a gene: 5. CDR3 region: CASSLYETSGRGTQYF. The CDR3 DNA sequence: TGTGCCAGCAGTTTATACGAGACTAGCGGGAGGGGTACGCAGTATTTT.

DNA of the CDR3: TGCAGCGTTGAAAGAGGGTCGGCCAACTATGGCTACACCTTC. This codes for CSVERGSANYGYTF. This chain links TRBV29-1 with TRBJ1-2, with D uncertain. The V end lost 2 bases, the J end lost 2 bases, and 12 bases lay between the germline ends. The CDR3 is 14 amino acids. CDR1 SQVTM and CDR2 ANQGSEA come from the germline V gene.

The chain joins TRBV25-1 to TRBJ2-3; TRBD2 agrees at 7 bases. V was pared by 0 bases and J by 2 bases, with 8 bases of the junction left unmatched. The length of the CDR3 is 17 residues. Germline-derived CDR1 and CDR2 are MGHDK and SYGVNS. The DNA for the CDR3 is TGTGCCAGCAGTGAATATGGCGCTAGCGGTGCCACAGATACGCAGTATTTT. This sequence encodes CASSEYGASGATDTQYF.

CDR3 loop: CAWSAQRAEQYF. The CDR3 coding sequence is TGTGCCTGGAGTGCTCAGCGTGCCGAGCAGTACTTC. The chain couples TRBV30 to TRBJ2-7; D unclear. From germline, CDR1 is GTSNPN and CDR2 SVGIG (reference sequence). The CDR3 runs 12 residues. Trimming left V 1 base short and J 6 bases short, with 10 bases between. Full variable domain (rest looked up from reference TRBV30 and TRBJ2-7): SQTIHQWPATLVQPVGSPLSLECTVEGTSNPNLYWYRQAAGRGLQLLFYSVGIGQISSEVPQNLSASRPQDRQFILSSKKLLLSDSGFYLCAWSAQRAEQYFGPGTRLTVT.

The chain joins TRBV18 to TRBJ1-6; D unresolved. Germline V lookup: CDR1 KGHSH, CDR2 LQKENI. Trimming stripped 2 bases from V and 2 bases from J, with 4 bases between. CDR3 size: 14 residues. CDR3 protein: CASSPAAYNSPLHF. CDR3 sequence (DNA): TGTGCCAGCTCACCAGCGGCCTATAATTCACCCCTCCACTTT.